This paragraph reports one TCR beta chain. Its target is unknown. This entry is derived from a study of T cell repertoires in cytomegalovirus infection. In the study overall: CMV infection plus the matching HLA type was flagged by public TCR beta signatures.

The ends lost 9 bases at V and 4 bases at J; junction bases unmatched: 5. The CDR3 has 14 amino acids. In germline, CDR1 is KGHDR, CDR2 SFDVKD. MiXCR, run by TCRdb on the reads, gives a single entry per CDR3 protein. The sample has roughly 180,000 distinct CDR3 sequences; about 22% are singletons. Study-wide findings and caveats: HLA-C-restricted CMV clonotypes gave the most frequent clonotype in two of eight donors. People with CMV and the relevant HLA were identified by cumulative public TCR beta family frequency.

The chain has TRBV24-1 and TRBJ2-1; 10 positions match TRBD2. The sequenced sample was CD8+ T cells from cultured PBMCs, obtained from culture after CMV antigen stimulation. This TCR derives from a human donor in good health (CMV status not recorded). Some clones in this sample may be carry-over from other donors' samples. CDR3 in DNA: TGTGCCACCTCTGGGACTAGCGAATACAATGAGCAGTTCTTC. Amino acid sequence: CATSGTSEYNEQFF.